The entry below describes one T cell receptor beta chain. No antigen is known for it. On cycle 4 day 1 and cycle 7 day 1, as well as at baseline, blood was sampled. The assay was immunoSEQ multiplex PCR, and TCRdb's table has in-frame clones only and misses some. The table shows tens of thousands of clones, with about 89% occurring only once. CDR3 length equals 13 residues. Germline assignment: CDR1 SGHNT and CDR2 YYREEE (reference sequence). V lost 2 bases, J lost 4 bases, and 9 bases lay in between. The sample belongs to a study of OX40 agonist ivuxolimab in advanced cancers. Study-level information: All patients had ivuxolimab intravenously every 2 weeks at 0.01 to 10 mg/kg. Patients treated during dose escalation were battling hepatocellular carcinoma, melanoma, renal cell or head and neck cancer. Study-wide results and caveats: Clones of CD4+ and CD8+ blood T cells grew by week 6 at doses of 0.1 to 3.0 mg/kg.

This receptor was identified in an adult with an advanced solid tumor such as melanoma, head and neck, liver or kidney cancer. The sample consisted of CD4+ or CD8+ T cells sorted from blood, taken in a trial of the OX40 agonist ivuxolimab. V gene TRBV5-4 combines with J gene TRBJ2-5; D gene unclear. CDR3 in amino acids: CASSFSVRETQYF. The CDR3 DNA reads TGTGCCAGCAGCTTTAGTGTCCGAGAGACCCAGTACTTC.